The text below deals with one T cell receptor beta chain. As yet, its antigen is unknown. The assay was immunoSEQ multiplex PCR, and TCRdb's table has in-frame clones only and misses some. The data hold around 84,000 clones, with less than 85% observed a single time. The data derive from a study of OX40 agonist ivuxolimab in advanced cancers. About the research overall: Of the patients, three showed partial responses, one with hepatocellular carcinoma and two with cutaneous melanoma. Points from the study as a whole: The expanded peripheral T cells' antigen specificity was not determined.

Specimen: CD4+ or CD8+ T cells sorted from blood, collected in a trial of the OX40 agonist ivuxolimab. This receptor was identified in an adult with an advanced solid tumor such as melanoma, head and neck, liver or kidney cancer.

DNA of the CDR3: TGCGCCAGCAGCTTGGCCAGGTGGAGTGATGCAACTAATGAAAAACTGTTTTTT. Its protein is CASSLARWSDATNEKLFF. The chain carries TRBV5-1 and TRBJ1-4; no firm D call. The germline CDR1 and CDR2 sequences are SGHRS and YFSETQ. The CDR3 totals 18 residues. V was clipped by 0 bases and J by 0 bases, with 15 bases between them.